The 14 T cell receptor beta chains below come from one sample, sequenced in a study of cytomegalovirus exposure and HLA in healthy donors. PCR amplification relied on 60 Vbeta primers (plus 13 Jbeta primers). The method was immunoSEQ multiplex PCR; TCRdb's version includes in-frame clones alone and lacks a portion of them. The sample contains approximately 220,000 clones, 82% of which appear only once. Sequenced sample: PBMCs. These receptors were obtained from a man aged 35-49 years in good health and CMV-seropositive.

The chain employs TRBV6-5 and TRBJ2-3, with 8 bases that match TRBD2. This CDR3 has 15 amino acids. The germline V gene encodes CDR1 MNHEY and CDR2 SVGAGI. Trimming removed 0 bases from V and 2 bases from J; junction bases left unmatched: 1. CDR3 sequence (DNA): TGTGCCAGCAGTTACTCTAGCGGGACCACAGATACGCAGTATTTT. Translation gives CASSYSSGTTDTQYF.

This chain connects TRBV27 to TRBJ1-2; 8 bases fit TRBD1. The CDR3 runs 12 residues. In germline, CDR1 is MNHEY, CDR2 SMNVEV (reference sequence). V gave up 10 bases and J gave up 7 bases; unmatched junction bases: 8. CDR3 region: CATGQGLSGYTF. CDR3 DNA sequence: TGTGCCACCGGACAGGGATTGAGTGGCTACACCTTC.

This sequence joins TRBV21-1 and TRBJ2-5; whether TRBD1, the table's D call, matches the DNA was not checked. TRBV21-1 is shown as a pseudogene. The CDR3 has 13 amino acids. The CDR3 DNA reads TGTGCCAGCACCGACAGTTTCCAAGAGACCCAGTACTTC. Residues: CASTDSFQETQYF.

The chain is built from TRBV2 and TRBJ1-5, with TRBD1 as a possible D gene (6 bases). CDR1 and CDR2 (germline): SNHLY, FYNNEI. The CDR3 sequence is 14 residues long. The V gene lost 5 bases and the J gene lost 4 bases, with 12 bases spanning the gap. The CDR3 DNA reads TGTGCCAGCAGTTCACAGGGTAGGAATCAGCCCCAGCATTTT. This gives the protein CASSSQGRNQPQHF.

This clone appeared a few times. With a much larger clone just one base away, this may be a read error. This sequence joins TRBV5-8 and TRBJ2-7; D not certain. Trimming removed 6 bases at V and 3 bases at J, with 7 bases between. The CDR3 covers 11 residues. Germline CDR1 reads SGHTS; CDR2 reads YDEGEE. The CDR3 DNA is TGTGCCAGCACCCCCGGCTACGAGCAGTACTTC. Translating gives CASTPGYEQYF.

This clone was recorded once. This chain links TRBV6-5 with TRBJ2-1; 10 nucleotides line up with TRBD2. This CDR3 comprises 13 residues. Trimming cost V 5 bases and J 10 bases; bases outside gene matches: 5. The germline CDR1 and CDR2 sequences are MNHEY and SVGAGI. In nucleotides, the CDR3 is TGTGCCAGCAGTCACCTAGCGGGAGCGGAGCAGTTCTTC. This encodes CASSHLAGAEQFF.

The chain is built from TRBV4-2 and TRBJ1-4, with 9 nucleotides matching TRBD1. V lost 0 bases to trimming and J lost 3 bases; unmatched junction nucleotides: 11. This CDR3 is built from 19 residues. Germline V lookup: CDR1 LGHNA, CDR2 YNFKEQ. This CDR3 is CASSQEIAYRGPANEKLFF. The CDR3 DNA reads TGTGCCAGCAGCCAAGAGATCGCGTACAGGGGGCCGGCTAATGAAAAACTGTTTTTT.

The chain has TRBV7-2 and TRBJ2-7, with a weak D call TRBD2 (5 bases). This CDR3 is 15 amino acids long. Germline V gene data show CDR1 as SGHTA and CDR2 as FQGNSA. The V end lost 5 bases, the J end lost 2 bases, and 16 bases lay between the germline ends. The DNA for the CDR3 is TGTGCCAGCAGCGTGAGGACTGGCCCCGCCTACGAGCAGTACTTC. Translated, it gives CASSVRTGPAYEQYF. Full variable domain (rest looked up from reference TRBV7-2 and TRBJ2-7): GAGVSQSPSNKVTEKGKDVELRCDPISGHTALYWYRQSLGQGLEFLIYFQGNSAPDKSGLPSDRFSAERTGGSVSTLTIQRTQQEDSAVYLCASSVRTGPAYEQYFGPGTRLTVT.

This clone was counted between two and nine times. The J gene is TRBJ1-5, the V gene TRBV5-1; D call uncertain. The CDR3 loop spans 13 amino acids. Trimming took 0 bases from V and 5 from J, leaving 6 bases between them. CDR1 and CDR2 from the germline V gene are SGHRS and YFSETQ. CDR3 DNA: TGCGCCAGCAGCTTGGCCGGGGATCAGCCCCAGCATTTT. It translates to CASSLAGDQPQHF.

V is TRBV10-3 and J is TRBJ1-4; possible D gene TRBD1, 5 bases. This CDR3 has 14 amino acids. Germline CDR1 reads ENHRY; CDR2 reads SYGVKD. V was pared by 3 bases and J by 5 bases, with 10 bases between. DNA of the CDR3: TGTGCCATCAGTGATAGGGGTGGGAATGAAAAACTGTTTTTT. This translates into CAISDRGGNEKLFF.

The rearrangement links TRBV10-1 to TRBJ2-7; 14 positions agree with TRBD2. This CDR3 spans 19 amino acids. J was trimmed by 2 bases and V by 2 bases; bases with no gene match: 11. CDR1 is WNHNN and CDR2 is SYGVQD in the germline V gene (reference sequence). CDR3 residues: CASSEPGLAGAHKPYEQYF. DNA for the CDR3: TGCGCCAGCAGTGAGCCGGGACTAGCGGGAGCGCATAAACCCTACGAGCAGTACTTC.

CDR3 bases: TGTGCCTGGAGCCGGGGAGCTGGCTACACCTTC. It encodes CAWSRGAGYTF. This chain joins TRBV30 and TRBJ1-2; D is ambiguous. V was cut by 3 bases and J by 7 bases, with 9 bases left in between. Per the germline V gene, CDR1 is GTSNPN and CDR2 is SVGIG (reference sequence). The CDR3 covers 11 residues.

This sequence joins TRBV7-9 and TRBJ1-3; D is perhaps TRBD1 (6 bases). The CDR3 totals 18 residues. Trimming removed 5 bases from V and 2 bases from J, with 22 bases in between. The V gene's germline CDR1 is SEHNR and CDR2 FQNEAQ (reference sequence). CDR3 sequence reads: CASSPPGRTVLTGNTIYF. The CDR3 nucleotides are TGTGCCAGCAGCCCCCCGGGAAGGACAGTCTTAACTGGAAACACCATATATTTT.

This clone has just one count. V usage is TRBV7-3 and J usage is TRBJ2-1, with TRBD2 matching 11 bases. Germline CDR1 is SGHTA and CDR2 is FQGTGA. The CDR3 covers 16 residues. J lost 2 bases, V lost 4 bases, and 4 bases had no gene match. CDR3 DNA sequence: TGTGCCAGCAGCTCCGGGACTAGCGGACCCTACAATGAGCAGTTCTTC. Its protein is CASSSGTSGPYNEQFF.